These T cell receptor beta chains were read from a single sample in a study of regulatory T cells in long-lasting Graves disease. Each CDR3 protein is one row after TCRdb ran MiXCR on the multiplex PCR reads. The repertoire holds roughly 470,000 distinct CDR3 sequences, around 20% seen once, with under 9% in the top ten. The material was peripheral blood mononuclear cells (PBMCs), obtained when the disease was refractory, from a patient treated with antithyroid drugs. Source of these receptors: a female donor with Graves disease. Both conserved end residues are part of each CDR3. The D gene is left open where the match is weak. Not every row has a clone size; where given, it reads once, few, many or a size class.

j_call clone_size v_call d_call cdr3_aa cdr3_nt
TRBJ1-6 . TRBV6-2/TRBV6-3 TRBD1 CASSYSIRGPPSPLHF TGTGCCAGCAGTTACTCGATTAGGGGGCCGCCTTCACCCCTCCACTTT
TRBJ1-3 . TRBV13 . CASSTNRGSGNTIYF TGTGCCAGCAGCACGAACCGGGGGTCTGGAAACACCATATATTTT
TRBJ2-7 few TRBV20-1 TRBD2 CSAKGALAGQYEQYF TGCAGTGCGAAGGGAGCACTAGCGGGGCAATACGAGCAGTACTTC
TRBJ2-5 many TRBV28 . CASSSTREAQYF TGTGCCAGCAGTTCCACAAGAGAGGCCCAGTACTTC
TRBJ2-7 . TRBV20-1 TRBD2 CSARPSGRVQEQYF TGCAGTGCTAGACCTAGCGGGAGAGTACAGGAGCAGTACTTC
TRBJ1-1 . TRBV7-9 . CASSQISTEAFF TGTGCCAGCAGCCAGATTAGCACTGAAGCTTTCTTT
TRBJ2-1 . TRBV28 TRBD2 CASSFTSGRFHEQFF TGTGCCAGCAGTTTCACTAGCGGGAGATTTCATGAGCAGTTCTTC
TRBJ2-7 once TRBV20-1 TRBD2 CSAYIAGELNYEQYF TGCAGTGCTTATATAGCGGGAGAGTTAAACTACGAGCAGTACTTC
TRBJ1-6 many TRBV12-3/TRBV12-4 . CASSLTDNSPLHF TGTGCCAGCAGTTTGACGGATAATTCACCCCTCCACTTT
TRBJ1-4 many TRBV11-2 . CASSPGTKGEKLFF TGTGCCAGCAGTCCCGGGACCAAGGGCGAAAAACTGTTTTTT
TRBJ2-7 few TRBV7-3 TRBD2 CASSLVAGTSMNEQYF TGTGCCAGCAGCTTAGTAGCCGGGACTAGTATGAACGAGCAGTACTTC
TRBJ2-7 few TRBV5-1 TRBD1 CASSLNPGTESNEQYF TGCGCCAGCAGCCTAAATCCCGGGACAGAGAGCAACGAGCAGTACTTC
TRBJ1-1 once TRBV20-1 . CSARGFQKNTEAFF TGCAGTGCTAGAGGTTTTCAGAAGAACACTGAAGCTTTCTTT
TRBJ1-1 few TRBV3-1 TRBD1 CASSSYRGNTEAFF TGTGCCAGCAGCTCCTACAGGGGGAACACTGAAGCTTTCTTT
TRBJ2-5 few TRBV25-1 . CASSELAGEETQYF TGTGCCAGCAGTGAATTAGCAGGGGAAGAGACCCAGTACTTC
TRBJ2-7 . TRBV6-5 . CASSYMTCTYEQYF TGTGCCAGCAGTTATATGACGTGCACCTACGAGCAGTACTTC
TRBJ2-3 . TRBV28 TRBD1 CASRPQGASTDTQYF TGTGCCAGCAGGCCACAGGGGGCAAGCACAGATACGCAGTATTTT
TRBJ2-5 many TRBV12-5 . CASGFGETQYF TGTGCTAGTGGTTTCGGAGAGACCCAGTACTTC
TRBJ1-2 few TRBV25-1 . CASSAGLTNYGYTF TGTGCCAGCAGTGCAGGACTGACTAACTATGGCTACACCTTC
TRBJ2-4 many TRBV5-1 . CASSLSLTKNIQYF TGCGCCAGCAGCTTGTCCCTGACCAAAAACATTCAGTACTTC
TRBJ2-7 . TRBV5-4 . CASSFGAAYEQYF TGTGCCAGCAGCTTTGGGGCTGCCTACGAGCAGTACTTC
TRBJ2-1 . TRBV19 TRBD1 CASSILPRGPGEQFF TGTGCCAGTAGTATTCTACCCAGGGGGCCCGGTGAGCAGTTCTTC
TRBJ1-5 few TRBV2 . CASTRTYSNQPQHF TGTGCCAGCACGAGGACATATAGCAATCAGCCCCAGCATTTT
TRBJ2-7 many TRBV2 . CASSGYRDPYEQYF TGTGCCAGCAGTGGATACAGGGACCCCTACGAGCAGTACTTC
TRBJ2-7 many TRBV6-2/TRBV6-3 . CASSYLLGSARSYEQYF TGTGCCAGCAGTTACCTCTTGGGGAGCGCCAGATCCTACGAGCAGTACTTC
TRBJ1-2 few TRBV6-4 . CASRPLPEDRYGYTF TGTGCCAGCAGACCTCTCCCCGAGGACAGATATGGCTACACCTTC
TRBJ2-7 many TRBV2 TRBD2 CAINVGTSGRFYEQYF TGTGCCATAAATGTCGGGACTAGCGGGAGATTCTACGAGCAGTACTTC
TRBJ2-7 many TRBV7-2 TRBD2 CANSPGVAGAGEQYF TGTGCCAACAGCCCCGGCGTAGCGGGAGCGGGCGAGCAGTACTTC
TRBJ2-7 many TRBV12-3/TRBV12-4 TRBD1 CASSLMGQGYEQYF TGTGCCAGCAGTTTAATGGGACAGGGATACGAGCAGTACTTC
TRBJ1-1 few TRBV20-1 . CSAPSNTEAFF TGCAGTGCCCCCTCGAACACTGAAGCTTTCTTT
TRBJ2-7 . TRBV20-1 . CSASESSYEQYF TGCAGTGCTAGTGAGAGCTCCTACGAGCAGTACTTC
TRBJ1-5 many TRBV20-1 . CSARAPNTGQLNNQPQHF TGCAGTGCTAGAGCCCCGAATACTGGACAACTTAACAATCAGCCCCAGCATTTT
TRBJ1-4 . TRBV5-1 . CASSLAGGSNERKLFF TGCGCCAGCAGCTTGGCCGGGGGTAGTAATGAAAGGAAACTGTTTTTT
TRBJ1-1 many TRBV6-1 TRBD1 CASSRVRDRAFF TGTGCCAGCAGCAGAGTCCGGGACAGGGCTTTCTTT
TRBJ2-7 . TRBV2 TRBD1 CASSTGTGGEYEQYF TGTGCCAGCAGTACCGGGACAGGGGGAGAGTACGAGCAGTACTTC
TRBJ2-7 . TRBV5-1 . CASSPEGDPYEQYF TGCGCCAGCAGCCCGGAGGGGGATCCCTACGAGCAGTACTTC
TRBJ2-1 . TRBV7-3 . CASSPNEGSNNEQFF TGTGCCAGCAGTCCGAACGAGGGGAGTAACAATGAGCAGTTCTTC
TRBJ1-6 . TRBV28 TRBD1 CASSPPTGESSPLHF TGTGCCAGCAGTCCTCCGACAGGGGAAAGTTCACCCCTCCACTTT
TRBJ1-2 few TRBV20-1 . CSARGIGGYGYTF TGCAGTGCTAGAGGGATAGGGGGCTATGGCTACACCTTC
TRBJ2-3 . TRBV28 . CASSLSSYTDTQYF TGTGCCAGCAGTTTATCAAGCTACACAGATACGCAGTATTTT
TRBJ1-5 few TRBV27 TRBD1 CASSFGTGNTNQPQHF TGTGCCAGCAGTTTCGGGACAGGGAATACCAATCAGCCCCAGCATTTT
TRBJ2-7 few TRBV9 . CASSETPGGEQYF TGTGCCAGCAGCGAGACCCCCGGAGGCGAGCAGTACTTC
TRBJ2-4 . TRBV5-6 TRBD1 CASSPGTGPGQYF TGTGCCAGCAGCCCCGGGACAGGCCCCGGCCAGTACTTC
TRBJ2-5 . TRBV5-1 . CASSKGLGGETQYF TGCGCCAGCAGCAAGGGCCTTGGGGGAGAGACCCAGTACTTC
TRBJ1-2 many TRBV3-1 . CASSQDPGAGGYTF TGTGCCAGCAGCCAAGATCCTGGTGCAGGAGGCTACACCTTC
TRBJ2-2 . TRBV2 TRBD2 CASSALPFGGRDNTGELFF TGTGCCAGCAGTGCCCTTCCCTTCGGCGGGAGGGACAACACCGGGGAGCTGTTTTTT
TRBJ1-3 many TRBV7-9 . CASTYFPSSGNTIYF TGTGCCAGCACCTACTTCCCAAGCTCTGGAAACACCATATATTTT
TRBJ2-7 . TRBV7-6 TRBD2 CASSLASIAGGDEQYF TGTGCCAGCAGCTTAGCGTCCATAGCGGGAGGGGACGAGCAGTACTTC
TRBJ1-4 many TRBV6-1 TRBD1 CASSPYETGGEKLFF TGTGCCAGCAGCCCCTATGAGACAGGGGGAGAAAAACTGTTTTTT
TRBJ1-4 . TRBV10-3 TRBD1 CAISQTGGGVKLFF TGTGCCATCAGCCAAACAGGGGGCGGTGTAAAACTGTTTTTT
TRBJ2-7 . TRBV14 TRBD2 CASSQDWGSGRGEQYF TGTGCCAGCAGCCAAGATTGGGGTAGCGGGAGAGGTGAGCAGTACTTC